This TCR beta chain was captured by sequencing in a study of PD-1 blockade in mismatch repair-deficient tumors. Across the study: Patients had approximately 12 mismatch repair-deficient cancer types, all previously treated and progressing.

Study-level findings and limits: Tumor-resident clones, often absent from pretreatment blood, expanded after pembrolizumab and then contracted.

A word on this clone: Antigen unknown.

Mismatch repair deficiency was confirmed in all patients, by PCR or immunohistochemistry. The TCR-sequenced patients were a few responders to pembrolizumab. The germline CDR1 and CDR2 sequences are MDHEN and SYDVKM. This CDR3 comprises 10 residues. With 10 bases removed from V and 3 bases from J, the gap between germline ends came to 6 bases. The method was immunoSEQ multiplex PCR; TCRdb's version includes in-frame clones alone and lacks a portion of them. This table has approximately 9,800 clones, approximately 85% appearing once. The sample was PBMCs, taken 46 weeks after starting pembrolizumab. The chain employs TRBV28 and TRBJ2-5, with D hard to call. This sequence originates from an adult with mismatch repair-deficient cancer. CDR3 nucleotide sequence: TGTGCCATCATAGAAGAGACCCAGTACTTC. This codes for CAIIEETQYF. The whole variable domain, remainder taken from reference TRBV28 and TRBJ2-5, is DVKVTQSSRYLVKRTGEKVFLECVQDMDHENMFWYRQDPGLGLRLIYFSYDVKMKEKGDIPEGYSVSREKKERFSLILESASTNQTSMYLCAIIEETQYFGPGTRLLVL.